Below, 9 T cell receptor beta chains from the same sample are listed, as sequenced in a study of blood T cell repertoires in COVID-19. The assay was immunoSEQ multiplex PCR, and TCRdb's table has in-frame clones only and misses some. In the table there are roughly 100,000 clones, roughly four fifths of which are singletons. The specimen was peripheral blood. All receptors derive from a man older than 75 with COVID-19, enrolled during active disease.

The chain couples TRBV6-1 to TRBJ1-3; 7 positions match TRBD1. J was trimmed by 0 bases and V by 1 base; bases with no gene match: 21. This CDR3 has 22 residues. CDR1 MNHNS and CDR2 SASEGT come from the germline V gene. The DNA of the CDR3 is TGTGCCAGCAGTGAAGGGACAGGTGTTACCTGGACCTTCAGGCCCTCTGGAAACACCATATATTTT. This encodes CASSEGTGVTWTFRPSGNTIYF.

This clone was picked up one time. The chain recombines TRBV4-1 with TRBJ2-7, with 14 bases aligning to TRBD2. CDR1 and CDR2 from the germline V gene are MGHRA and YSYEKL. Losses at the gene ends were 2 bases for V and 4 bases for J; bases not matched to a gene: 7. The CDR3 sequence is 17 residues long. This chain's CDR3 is CASSQMGTSGSNYEQYF. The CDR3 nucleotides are TGCGCCAGCAGCCAAATGGGGACTAGCGGGAGCAATTACGAGCAGTACTTC.

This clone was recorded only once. CDR3 loop: CASSLEFPGFYNEQFF. The CDR3 nucleotides read TGCGCCAGCAGCTTGGAATTCCCCGGGTTCTACAATGAGCAGTTCTTC. The rearrangement uses TRBV5-1 and TRBJ2-1; no clear D gene. Germline assignment: CDR1 SGHRS and CDR2 YFSETQ. The CDR3 contains 16 residues. V lost 0 bases and J 3 bases, leaving 13 bases between the germline ends.

The CDR3 DNA sequence: TGTGCCAGCAGCTTAGATCTTAGCGCCCAAGAGACCCAGTACTTC. Translated, it gives CASSLDLSAQETQYF. The chain employs TRBV7-2 and TRBJ2-5; the D gene is possibly TRBD2 (5 bases). CDR1 and CDR2 from the germline V gene are SGHTA and FQGNSA. Trimming stripped 1 base from V and 1 base from J, with 10 bases between. The CDR3 is 15 residues long.

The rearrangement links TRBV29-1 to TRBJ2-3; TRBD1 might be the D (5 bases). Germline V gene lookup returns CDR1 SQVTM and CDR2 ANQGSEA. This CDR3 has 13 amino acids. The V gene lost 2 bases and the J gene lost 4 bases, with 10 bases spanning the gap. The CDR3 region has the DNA TGCAGCGTTGAAATGTGGGGCGCAGATACGCAGTATTTT. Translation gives CSVEMWGADTQYF.

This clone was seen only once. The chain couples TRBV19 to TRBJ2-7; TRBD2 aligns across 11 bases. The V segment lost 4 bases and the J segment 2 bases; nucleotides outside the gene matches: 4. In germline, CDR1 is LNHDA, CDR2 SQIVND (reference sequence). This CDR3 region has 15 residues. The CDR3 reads CASSKGTSGTYEQYF. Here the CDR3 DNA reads TGTGCCAGTAGTAAAGGGACTAGCGGAACCTACGAGCAGTACTTC.

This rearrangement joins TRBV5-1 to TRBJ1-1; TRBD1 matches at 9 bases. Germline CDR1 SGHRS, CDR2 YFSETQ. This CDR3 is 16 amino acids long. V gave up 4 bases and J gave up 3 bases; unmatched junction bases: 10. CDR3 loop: CASSDQTGGSHTEAFF. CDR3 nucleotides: TGCGCCAGCAGCGACCAAACAGGGGGCAGTCACACTGAAGCTTTCTTT.

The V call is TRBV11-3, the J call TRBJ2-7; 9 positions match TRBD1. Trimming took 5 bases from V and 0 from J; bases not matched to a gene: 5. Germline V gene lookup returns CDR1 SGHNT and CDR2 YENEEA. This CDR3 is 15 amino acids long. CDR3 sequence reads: CASSIGDRASYEQYF. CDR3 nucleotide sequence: TGTGCCAGCAGCATAGGGGACAGGGCCTCCTACGAGCAGTACTTC.

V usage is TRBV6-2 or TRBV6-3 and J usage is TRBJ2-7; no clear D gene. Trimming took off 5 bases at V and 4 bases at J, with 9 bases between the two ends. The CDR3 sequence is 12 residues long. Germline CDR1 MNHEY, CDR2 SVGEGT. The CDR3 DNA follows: TGTGCCAGCAGTAACTACAGATACGAGCAGTACTTC. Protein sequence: CASSNYRYEQYF.